The present entry profiles one T cell receptor beta chain with its context. What it binds is not known. Primers for the PCR totalled 60 Vbeta and 13 Jbeta. Sequencing used immunoSEQ multiplex PCR; TCRdb keeps in-frame clones, though not all of them. The sample has about 110,000 clones; 77% are singletons. Per the germline V gene, CDR1 is MRHNA and CDR2 is SNTAGT. Trimming took 0 bases from V and 7 from J; bases not matched to a gene: 0. The CDR3 totals 15 residues. This sample was included in a study of cytomegalovirus exposure and HLA in healthy donors. At the level of the study: Earlier work reported 100 million or so unique TCR beta sequences from 150 million to 200 million T cells.

Overall study findings and caveats: The authors later found most CMV-associated TCR beta chains appeared HLA-restricted.

This TCR was recovered from a human donor in good health. Sequencing used PBMCs. The chain carries TRBV6-4 and TRBJ1-6; 10 nucleotides agree with TRBD1. CDR3 sequence (DNA): TGTGCCAGCAGTGACTCGACAGGGGGCAATTCACCCCTCCACTTT. It specifies CASSDSTGGNSPLHF.